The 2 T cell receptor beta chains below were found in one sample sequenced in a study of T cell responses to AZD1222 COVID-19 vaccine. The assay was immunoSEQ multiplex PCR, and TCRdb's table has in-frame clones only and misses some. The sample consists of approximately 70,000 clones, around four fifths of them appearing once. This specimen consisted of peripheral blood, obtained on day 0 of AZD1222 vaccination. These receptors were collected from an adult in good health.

CDR3 nucleotide sequence: TGTGCCACCAACGGGGATAGCAATCAGCCCCAGCATTTT. It yields the protein CATNGDSNQPQHF. The chain joins TRBV24-1 to TRBJ1-5, with D hard to call. The CDR3 runs 13 residues. Germline V gene lookup returns CDR1 KGHDR and CDR2 SFDVKD. Deletions cut 8 bases from V and 0 bases from J, with 7 bases between.

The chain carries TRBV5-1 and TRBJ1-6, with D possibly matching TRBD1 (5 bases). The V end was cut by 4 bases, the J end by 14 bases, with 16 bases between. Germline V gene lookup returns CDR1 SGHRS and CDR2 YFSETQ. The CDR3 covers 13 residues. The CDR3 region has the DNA TGCGCCAGCAGCCCGGAACGGGGCTCGGCCCTCCACTTT. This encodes CASSPERGSALHF.